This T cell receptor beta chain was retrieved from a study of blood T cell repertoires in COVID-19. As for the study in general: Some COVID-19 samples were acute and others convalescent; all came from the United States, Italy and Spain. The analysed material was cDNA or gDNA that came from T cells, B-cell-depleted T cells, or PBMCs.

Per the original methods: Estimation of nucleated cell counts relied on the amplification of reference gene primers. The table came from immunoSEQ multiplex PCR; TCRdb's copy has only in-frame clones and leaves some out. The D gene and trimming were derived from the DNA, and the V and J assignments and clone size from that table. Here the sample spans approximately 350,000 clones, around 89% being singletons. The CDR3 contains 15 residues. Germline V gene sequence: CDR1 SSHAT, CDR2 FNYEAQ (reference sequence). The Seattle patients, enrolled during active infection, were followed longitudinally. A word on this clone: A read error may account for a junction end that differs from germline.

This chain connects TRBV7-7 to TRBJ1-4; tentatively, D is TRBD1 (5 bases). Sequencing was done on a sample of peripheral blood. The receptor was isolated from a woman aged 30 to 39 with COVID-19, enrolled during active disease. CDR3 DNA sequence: TGTGCTAGCAGCTCCCCGGGGGACCGGGTCGGAAAACTGTTTTTT. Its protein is CASSSPGDRVGKLFF.